These T cell receptor beta chains were read from a single sample in a study of identical twins. TCRdb used MiXCR to reprocess the 5' RACE reads, holding one entry per CDR3 protein. The data contain 460,000 or so distinct CDR3 sequences, 12% to 15% of them singletons. The data were also submitted as part of a second study, on yellow fever vaccine responses in identical twins.

The sequencing sample was made of CD4+ T cells sorted from blood. Receptor source: a woman aged 18-29 years in good health. Both conserved end residues are part of each CDR3. The D gene is left open where the match is weak. Size tells how often a clone was seen (once, few, many) or the class of an expanded clone, and some rows leave it out.

>TRBJ1-1|.|.|TRBV6-5
CASSYEGGTTEAFF
TGTGCCAGCAGTTATGAGGGAGGAACCACTGAAGCTTTCTTT
>TRBJ2-3|few|.|TRBV28
CASSPSRGGFTQYF
TGTGCCAGCAGTCCCTCGCGAGGGGGGTTTACGCAGTATTTT
>TRBJ1-6|once|.|TRBV7-3
CASSLARDNSPLHF
TGTGCCAGCAGCTTAGCTCGCGATAATTCACCCCTCCACTTT
>TRBJ1-2|.|.|TRBV28
CASTTSLLGYTF
TGTGCCAGCACTACGTCCCTGCTTGGCTACACCTTC
>TRBJ2-1|.|TRBD1|TRBV6-2/TRBV6-3
CASSQTGVPAYNEQFF
TGTGCCAGCAGTCAGACAGGGGTTCCAGCTTACAATGAGCAGTTCTTC
>TRBJ2-7|few|TRBD2|TRBV28
CASSFGLAGRWEQYF
TGTGCCAGCAGTTTCGGCCTAGCGGGACGGTGGGAGCAGTACTTC
>TRBJ2-2|.|.|TRBV3-1
CASRLLKVANTGELFF
TGTGCCAGCAGGCTTCTTAAAGTCGCGAACACCGGGGAGCTGTTTTTT
>TRBJ2-1|few|TRBD2|TRBV7-2
CASSLVSQRGYNEQFF
TGTGCCAGCAGCTTAGTTAGCCAGCGGGGCTACAATGAGCAGTTCTTC
>TRBJ2-5|.|.|TRBV6-5
CASSYSRLGAETQYF
TGTGCCAGCAGTTACTCCCGACTTGGGGCGGAGACCCAGTACTTC
>TRBJ2-3|few|.|TRBV28
CASSLMPPGSQYF
TGTGCCAGCAGTTTGATGCCGCCTGGGTCGCAGTATTTT
>TRBJ1-6|many|.|TRBV19
CASSKGDNSPLHF
TGTGCCAGTAGTAAGGGGGATAATTCACCCCTCCACTTT
>TRBJ2-5|.|TRBD2|TRBV11-2
CASSPRLAGVVRQETQYF
TGTGCCAGCAGCCCGCGACTAGCGGGAGTGGTACGACAAGAGACCCAGTACTTC
>TRBJ2-7|.|TRBD2|TRBV15
CATSRGGLAGGYEQYF
TGTGCCACCAGCAGAGGGGGTTTAGCGGGGGGCTACGAGCAGTACTTC
>TRBJ2-2|few|.|TRBV12-3/TRBV12-4
CASSLGTATGELFF
TGTGCCAGCAGTTTAGGAACAGCCACCGGGGAGCTGTTTTTT
>TRBJ2-2|.|TRBD2|TRBV20-1
CSAPRAGVARRELFF
TGCAGTGCTCCGAGGGCGGGAGTCGCGCGTAGGGAGCTGTTTTTT
>TRBJ2-3|many|TRBD1|TRBV12-3/TRBV12-4
CASRDTDRGRTDTQYF
TGTGCCAGCAGAGATACGGACAGGGGGCGAACAGATACGCAGTATTTT